This TCR beta chain was sequenced for a study of T cells after yellow fever vaccination. Findings of the study overall: Contaminating bulk clonotypes could be abundant in FACS-sorted repertoires. Only a minor proportion of clonotypes was detected across both CD4 and CD8 compartments.

TCRdb independently ran MiXCR on the 5' RACE reads; one entry per CDR3 protein. The repertoire holds more than 300,000 distinct CDR3 sequences, about 10% seen once, with around 3.2% in the top ten. This clonotype was seen many times. Antigen unknown. This CDR3 comprises 13 residues. The V segment lost 11 bases and the J segment 3 bases; nucleotides outside the gene matches: 6. The rearrangement joins TRBV12-3 or TRBV12-4 to TRBJ1-5; 8 bases line up with TRBD1. The sequencing used CD4+ T cells sorted from PBMCs, collected 45 days after the yellow fever booster vaccination. The receptor's source is a man aged 18 to 29 who received the YFV17D yellow fever vaccine. CDR3 in amino acids: CACGQGINQPQHF. In DNA, the CDR3 is TGTGCCTGCGGACAGGGCATCAATCAGCCCCAGCATTTT.